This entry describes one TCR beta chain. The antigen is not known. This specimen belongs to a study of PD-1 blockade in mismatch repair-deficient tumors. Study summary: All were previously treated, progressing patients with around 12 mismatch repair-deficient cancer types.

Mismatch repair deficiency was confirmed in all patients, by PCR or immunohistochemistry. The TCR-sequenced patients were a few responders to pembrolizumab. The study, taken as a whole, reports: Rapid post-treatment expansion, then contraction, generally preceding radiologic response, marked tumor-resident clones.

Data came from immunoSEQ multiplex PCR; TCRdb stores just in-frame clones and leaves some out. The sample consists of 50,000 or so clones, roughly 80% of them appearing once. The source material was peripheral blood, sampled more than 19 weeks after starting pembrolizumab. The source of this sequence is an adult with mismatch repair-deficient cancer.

DNA for the CDR3: TGCGCCAGCAGTGAGCCTAGCACAGATACGCAGTATTTT. Translation: CASSEPSTDTQYF. The chain is built from TRBV10-1 and TRBJ2-3; D gene unclear. CDR1 WNHNN and CDR2 SYGVQD come from the germline V gene (reference sequence). V lost 2 bases and J lost 0, with 3 bases in between. The CDR3 runs 13 residues.